This entry concerns a single T cell receptor (beta chain). Its target is not known. This specimen comes from a study of beta chain features in type 1 diabetes. Germline V CDR1 and CDR2: GTSNPN, SVGIG (reference sequence). V shed 2 bases and J shed 6 bases, with 15 bases lying between them. This CDR3 has 14 amino acids. Expressed TCRB transcripts were sequenced after all isolated RNA was converted to cDNA. Using immunoSEQ multiplex PCR, the repertoire was profiled, and TCRdb retains in-frame clones only, with some absent. The sample lists 360,000 or so clones, around a fifth seen once, with around 0.045% in the top ten. General study findings and limits: Possible PCR preference for shorter templates applied equally to patients and controls.

The TCR sequence derives from a woman under 30 in good health. The sample comprised naive CD4+ T cells from blood. The chain uses TRBV30 and TRBJ2-3; D is possibly TRBD1 (6 bases). In nucleotides, the CDR3 is TGTGCCTGGAGTTTTGACAGGCTGGGGGATACGCAGTATTTT. Its protein is CAWSFDRLGDTQYF.